The sequence of this TCR beta chain was determined in a study of siplizumab effects on memory and regulatory T cells. Broader study findings: Poor capture below about 10^-5 frequency left most alloreactive clones unmapped to unstimulated subsets. Roughly 75-97% of proliferating CD4+ or CD8+ clones lacked a naive or memory phenotype that could be assigned. Siplizumab significantly brought down the alloreactive sequences that trace back to unstimulated CD4+ memory cells. For mappable alloreactive CD4+ clones, the mean Treg-derived fraction was roughly 70% with siplizumab and approximately 26% in controls.

CDR1 is MNHEY and CDR2 is SVGAGI in the germline V gene. The CDR3 covers 13 residues. V lost 6 bases to trimming and J lost 6 bases, with 12 bases between them. Using immunoSEQ multiplex PCR, the repertoire was profiled, and TCRdb retains in-frame clones only, with some absent. The table has about 100,000 clones, about 90% seen once. A word on this clone: Its target is not known.

The sequencing input was CD4+ T cells sorted from blood. The gene calls are TRBV6-5 and TRBJ1-5; no clear D. The TCR sequence derives from a human donor in good health. CDR3 sequence reads: CASSPLAAQPQHF. For the CDR3, the DNA is TGTGCCAGCAGCCCGTTGGCGGCTCAGCCCCAGCATTTT.